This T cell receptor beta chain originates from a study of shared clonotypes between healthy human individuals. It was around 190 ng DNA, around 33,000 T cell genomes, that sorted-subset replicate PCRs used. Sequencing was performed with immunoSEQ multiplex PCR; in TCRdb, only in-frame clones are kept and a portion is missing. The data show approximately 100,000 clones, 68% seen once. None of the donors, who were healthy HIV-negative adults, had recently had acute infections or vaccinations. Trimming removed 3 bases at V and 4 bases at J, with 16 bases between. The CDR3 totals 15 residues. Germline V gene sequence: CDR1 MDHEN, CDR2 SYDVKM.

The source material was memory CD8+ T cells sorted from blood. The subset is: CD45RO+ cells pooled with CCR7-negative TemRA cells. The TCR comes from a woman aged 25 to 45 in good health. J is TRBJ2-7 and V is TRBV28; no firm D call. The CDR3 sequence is CASSLFGRPFYEQYF. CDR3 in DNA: TGTGCCAGCAGTTTGTTCGGACGCCCTTTTTACGAGCAGTACTTC.